This T cell receptor beta chain was profiled in a study of T-cell memory formation after mild COVID-19. Study-wide results and limits: There was a balanced CD4/CD8 profile in clones contracting day 15 to 85, and later expanders leaned CD4+. CD4+ clones that contracted lay mainly in CM and EM; CD8+ ones lay in EMRA. Prior to infection, memory already included some responding clones, suggesting cross-reactive memory joined.

Germline lookup yields CDR1 MNHEY and CDR2 SVGEGT. CDR3 size: 11 residues. Germline trimming cut 3 bases from V and 9 bases from J; bases unmatched to any gene: 2. A 5'RACE reaction primed in the constant segment made cDNA libraries of TCR alpha and TCR beta, and these carried sample barcodes and UMIs. MiXCR, applied by TCRdb to the 5' RACE reads, yields one record per CDR3 protein. Of almost 550,000 distinct CDR3 sequences detected, roughly 21% appear once; the ten largest clones hold 12%. Worth noting for this clonotype: Its antigen is not identified.

The rearrangement links TRBV6-2 or TRBV6-3 to TRBJ2-7, with 7 bases that match TRBD2. This clonotype was obtained from an adult woman who had mild COVID-19 (a few samples of this study predate the infection). Cell type and time point are not known. The sequenced sample was PBMCs or a T cell subset sorted from them (not recorded which). The CDR3 is CASSYGLGQYF. CDR3 nucleotide sequence: TGTGCCAGCAGTTATGGACTAGGGCAGTACTTC.